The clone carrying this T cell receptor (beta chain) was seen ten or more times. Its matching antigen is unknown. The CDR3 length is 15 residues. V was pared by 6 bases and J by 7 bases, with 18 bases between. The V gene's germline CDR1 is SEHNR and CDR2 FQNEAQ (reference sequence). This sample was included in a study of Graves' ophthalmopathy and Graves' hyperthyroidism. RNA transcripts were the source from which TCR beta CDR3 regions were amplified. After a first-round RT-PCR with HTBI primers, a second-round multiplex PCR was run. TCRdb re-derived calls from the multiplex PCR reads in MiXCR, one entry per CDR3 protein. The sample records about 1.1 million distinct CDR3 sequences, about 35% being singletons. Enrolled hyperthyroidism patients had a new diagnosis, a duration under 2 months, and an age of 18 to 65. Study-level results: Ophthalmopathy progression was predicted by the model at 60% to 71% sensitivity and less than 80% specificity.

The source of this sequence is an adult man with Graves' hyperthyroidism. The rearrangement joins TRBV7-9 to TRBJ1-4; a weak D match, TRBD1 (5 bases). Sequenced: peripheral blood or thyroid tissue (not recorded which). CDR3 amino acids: CASRSRDSKGEKLFF. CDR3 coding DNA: TGTGCCAGCAGATCCCGGGACTCGAAGGGTGAAAAACTGTTTTTT.